Following are 24 T cell receptor beta chains from one sample sequenced in a study of T cell changes during pregnancy in multiple sclerosis (dated 2019 in TCRdb). Libraries were constructed by the immunoSEQ multiplex PCR assay. Sourced from immuneACCESS, this table was stored by TCRdb with only in-frame sequences that have V and J called. A share of the clones is absent; for the studies checked, an unresolved V gene accounts for under half, and the remainder has no known explanation. This sample comprises tens of thousands of clones, around 94% of them detected only once. Approximately 2.4% of the sample is held by the ten biggest clonotypes. The material was peripheral blood, obtained before pregnancy. These receptor sequences come from a female donor with multiple sclerosis, enrolled in a pregnancy study.

Here the CDR3 reads CASSPLRGRENQPQHF. CDR3 DNA sequence: TGTGCCAGCAGCCCCTTGCGGGGCCGAGAAAATCAGCCCCAGCATTTT. This chain uses TRBV4-2 with TRBJ1-5; the D gene is possibly TRBD1 (5 bases). The CDR3 extends over 16 amino acids. Trimming stripped 4 bases from V and 4 bases from J, with 17 bases between. Germline values: CDR1 LGHNA, CDR2 YNFKEQ.

The gene calls are TRBV21-1 and TRBJ1-5. TRBV21-1 is noted as a pseudogene. This CDR3 region has 15 residues. This CDR3 reads CASSLRPGGNQPQHF. In DNA, the CDR3 is TGTGCCAGCAGCTTAAGACCGGGGGGCAATCAGCCCCAGCATTTT.

In its sample, this clone ranks as medium-sized. The gene calls are TRBV4-2 and TRBJ2-7, with D possibly matching TRBD2 (5 bases). V lost 0 bases and J 4 bases, leaving 16 bases between the germline ends. The CDR3 is 16 amino acids. Per the germline V gene, CDR1 is LGHNA and CDR2 is YNFKEQ. The CDR3 region has the DNA TGTGCCAGCAGCCAAGATCACGAGACGGGGTTTTACGAGCAGTACTTC. Its protein product is CASSQDHETGFYEQYF.

The chain recombines TRBV18 with TRBJ2-5; 7 nucleotides agree with TRBD2. The CDR3 is made up of 15 amino acids. Unmatched junction bases numbered 9, after V lost 3 bases and J lost 5 bases. Germline CDR1 reads KGHSH; CDR2 reads LQKENI. The CDR3 is CASSPGGYAPETQYF. The CDR3 region has the DNA TGTGCCAGCTCACCCGGGGGGTACGCCCCGGAGACCCAGTACTTC.

The chain recombines TRBV18 with TRBJ2-2; possibly TRBD2 for D (5 bases). Germline V gene data show CDR1 as KGHSH and CDR2 as LQKENI. The CDR3 consists of 14 residues. Trimming cost V 2 bases and J 2 bases, with 6 bases left between them. The DNA for the CDR3 is TGTGCCAGCTCACCAGGAGGAAACACCGGGGAGCTGTTTTTT. Translation gives CASSPGGNTGELFF.

The chain recombines TRBV15 with TRBJ2-7, with 7 positions matching TRBD2. This CDR3 comprises 15 residues. J was trimmed by 5 bases and V by 0 bases; bases with no gene match: 7. CDR1 and CDR2 from the germline V gene are LNHNV and YYDKDF (reference sequence). CDR3 nucleotide sequence: TGTGCCACCAGCAGAGACCACGGGGGGATCAACGAGCAGTACTTC. Translating it yields CATSRDHGGINEQYF.

This chain links TRBV2 with TRBJ1-1, with D unclear. Looked up from germline, CDR1 is SNHLY and CDR2 is FYNNEI. CDR3 length: 13 residues. Trimming took 6 bases from V and 1 from J, leaving 9 bases between them. CDR3 coding DNA: TGTGCCAGCAGCGAACTACCGAACACTGAAGCTTTCTTT. Translated: CASSELPNTEAFF.

This clone has ten or more counts. V is TRBV6-1 and J is TRBJ2-5, with 9 bases aligning to TRBD1. The length of the CDR3 is 16 residues. V lost 0 bases and J lost 2; bases outside the gene matches: 4. Germline V gives CDR1 MNHNS, CDR2 SASEGT. The CDR3 DNA follows: TGTGCCAGCAGTGAAGCCGAGGGACAGGGTCAAGAGACCCAGTACTTC. The encoded protein is CASSEAEGQGQETQYF.

This rearrangement joins TRBV11-2 to TRBJ1-2; D gene ambiguous. The CDR3 covers 14 residues. From germline, CDR1 is SGHAT and CDR2 FQNNGV. V shed 1 base and J shed 0 bases, with 6 bases lying between them. CDR3 sequence reads: CASSLGGANYGYTF. CDR3 DNA sequence: TGTGCCAGCAGCTTAGGAGGAGCTAACTATGGCTACACCTTC.

This chain connects TRBV27 to TRBJ2-1; tentatively, D is TRBD2 (5 bases). The V end lost 0 bases, the J end lost 6 bases, and 15 bases lay between the germline ends. There are 16 residues in the CDR3. Germline V gene lookup returns CDR1 MNHEY and CDR2 SMNVEV (reference sequence). The CDR3 DNA is TGTGCCAGCAGTTTATCCCCGGATAGCAGCGGCAATGAGCAGTTCTTC. Translated, it gives CASSLSPDSSGNEQFF.

CDR3 protein: CASSPTRTSGNTGELFF. As DNA, the CDR3 is TGTGCCAGCAGCCCTACTCGGACTAGCGGAAACACCGGGGAGCTGTTTTTT. The genes are TRBV27 and TRBJ2-2; 10 nucleotides align to TRBD2. V lost 6 bases to trimming and J lost 2 bases; unmatched junction nucleotides: 9. Germline CDR1 reads MNHEY; CDR2 reads SMNVEV (reference sequence). The CDR3 sequence is 17 residues long.

This CDR3 reads CASSLNPGYGETQYF. Here the CDR3 DNA reads TGTGCCAGCAGCTTAAATCCAGGGTACGGAGAGACCCAGTACTTC. The rearrangement uses TRBV7-3 and TRBJ2-5, with TRBD1 as a possible D gene (5 bases). Germline-derived CDR1 and CDR2 are SGHTA and FQGTGA. Trimming left V 1 base short and J 4 bases short, with 13 bases between. The CDR3 length is 15 residues.

This clone was counted ten times or more. The chain combines TRBV25-1 with TRBJ1-1; TRBD1 matches 7 bases. This CDR3 has 15 residues. Germline CDR1 MGHDK, CDR2 SYGVNS. V was pared by 10 bases and J by 2 bases, with 13 bases of the junction left unmatched. The CDR3 reads CATIQMTGPNTEAFF. CDR3 DNA sequence: TGTGCCACTATACAAATGACAGGGCCAAACACTGAAGCTTTCTTT. Drawing the rest from reference TRBV25-1 and TRBJ1-1, the complete variable domain is EADIYQTPRYLVIGTGKKITLECSQTMGHDKMYWYQQDPGMELHLIHYSYGVNSTEKGDLSSESTVSRIRTEHFPLTLESARPSHTSQYLCATIQMTGPNTEAFFGQGTRLTVV.

The CDR3 here is CASSLVEADTQYF. CDR3 coding DNA: TGTGCCAGCAGCTTAGTAGAGGCAGATACGCAGTATTTT. V usage is TRBV7-3 and J usage is TRBJ2-3; D unclear. The germline V gene has CDR1 SGHTA and CDR2 FQGTGA. CDR3 length equals 13 residues. V was cut by 2 bases and J by 4 bases, with 7 bases left in between.

The chain combines TRBV27 with TRBJ2-5; 8 nucleotides agree with TRBD2. There are 16 residues in the CDR3. V shed 3 bases, J shed 2 bases, and the junction held 8 bases outside the gene matches. Germline CDR1 reads MNHEY; CDR2 reads SMNVEV (reference sequence). CDR3 nucleotide sequence: TGTGCCAGCAGTTTGGGGATAGCGGGACATCAAGAGACCCAGTACTTC. Protein product: CASSLGIAGHQETQYF.

The rearrangement joins TRBV7-2 to TRBJ2-7, with D tentatively TRBD2 (5 bases). Germline lookup yields CDR1 SGHTA and CDR2 FQGNSA. V gave up 0 bases and J gave up 2 bases, with 8 bases separating them. The CDR3 is 14 amino acids. The chain's CDR3 is CASSLAAGAYEQYF. Written as DNA, the CDR3 is TGTGCCAGCAGCTTAGCGGCGGGCGCCTACGAGCAGTACTTC.

The rearrangement uses TRBV7-2 and TRBJ1-5, with 7 bases fitting TRBD1. The CDR3 is made up of 14 amino acids. Looked up from germline, CDR1 is SGHTA and CDR2 is FQGNSA. Germline trimming cut 5 bases from V and 3 bases from J; bases unmatched to any gene: 4. CDR3: CASSPGQFNQPQHF. Here the CDR3 DNA reads TGTGCCAGCAGCCCGGGACAGTTCAATCAGCCCCAGCATTTT.

The chain combines TRBV7-9 with TRBJ2-3, with TRBD2 identical over 12 bases. The V gene end was trimmed by 3 bases and the J gene end by 2 bases; junction bases not matched to a gene: 12. Germline V gives CDR1 SEHNR, CDR2 FQNEAQ (reference sequence). The CDR3 is made up of 19 amino acids. DNA of the CDR3: TGTGCCAGCAGCTTCAGGACTAGCGGGAAGAACCCCGACACAGATACGCAGTATTTT. Encoded protein: CASSFRTSGKNPDTDTQYF.

The chain couples TRBV4-2 to TRBJ2-1; TRBD2 matches 11 bases. This CDR3 has 20 amino acids. J was trimmed by 2 bases and V by 0 bases; bases with no gene match: 12. In germline, CDR1 is LGHNA, CDR2 YNFKEQ. In DNA form, the CDR3 reads TGTGCCAGCAGCCAAGATAGATTCGGGACTAGCGGAAGTACCTACAATGAGCAGTTCTTC. Translation: CASSQDRFGTSGSTYNEQFF.

The chain recombines TRBV5-8 with TRBJ2-7; TRBD1 aligns across 10 bases. Looked up from germline, CDR1 is SGHTS and CDR2 is YDEGEE. Trimming took 5 bases from V and 1 from J; bases not matched to a gene: 9. This CDR3 contains 16 residues. CDR3 loop: CASSHRDRGLSYEQYF. The CDR3 bases are TGTGCCAGCAGTCACCGGGACAGGGGCCTATCCTACGAGCAGTACTTC.

This clone showed up just once. CDR3 nucleotide sequence: TGTGCCAGCGGCCTTACAGGCACTGGGGCCAACGTCCTGACTTTC. Translating it yields CASGLTGTGANVLTF. The gene calls are TRBV25-1 and TRBJ2-6; D possibly corresponds to TRBD1 (5 bases). The length of the CDR3 is 15 residues. The germline V and J ends were trimmed by 8 bases and 2 bases, with 13 bases remaining between them. CDR1 is MGHDK, CDR2 SYGVNS, per germline.

The chain recombines TRBV9 with TRBJ2-5; 8 bases are a match to TRBD1. This CDR3 spans 16 amino acids. The V segment lost 0 bases and the J segment 3 bases; nucleotides outside the gene matches: 7. Germline assignment: CDR1 SGDLS and CDR2 YYNGEE. Written as DNA, the CDR3 is TGTGCCAGCAGCGTAGAGGGTACGACAGGGGAAGAGACCCAGTACTTC. This encodes CASSVEGTTGEETQYF.

This chain uses TRBV28 with TRBJ2-1; 8 bases map to TRBD2. Germline assignment: CDR1 MDHEN and CDR2 SYDVKM. This CDR3 has 15 amino acids. J gave up 6 bases and V 4 bases, and 8 bases lay outside the gene matches. The CDR3 DNA is TGTGCCAGCAGTTCTCGGGAGGGCCTGGGCAATGAGCAGTTCTTC. Protein: CASSSREGLGNEQFF.

This chain links TRBV19 with TRBJ1-2, with D perhaps TRBD1 (5 bases). The CDR3 length is 10 residues. Per the germline V gene, CDR1 is LNHDA and CDR2 is SQIVND (reference sequence). Between the trimmed V and J ends, which lost 8 bases and 8 bases, there was a span of 9 bases. The CDR3 spells CASQGGGYTF. CDR3 DNA: TGTGCCAGTCAGGGAGGAGGCTACACCTTC.